This T cell receptor beta chain was identified during a study of radiation and T cells in renal cell carcinoma. As for this clone: As yet, its antigen is unknown.

This CDR3 spans 13 amino acids. V lost 5 bases, J lost 1 base, and 5 bases lay in between. Germline V gene data show CDR1 as MGHRA and CDR2 as YSYEKL. Time point defined: baseline pretreatment blood. Treatment of the sample: 15 Gy SBRT to primary tumor, nephrectomy 4 weeks later. After SBRT, blood was collected at 2 and 4 weeks, plus baseline. Repertoires were generated with immunoSEQ multiplex PCR, while TCRdb's copy carries only in-frame clones and drops some. The profile covers more than 75,000 clones, with 70% to 85% appearing a single time and 5% to 7.5% taken by the ten largest. The study's findings and limits: In blood, top tumor clones expanded by 2 weeks, shrinking by 4. Baseline intratumoral clonotype presence is unknown without pretreatment biopsies.

This material consisted of blood, taken from a patient whose treatment included radiotherapy and nephrectomy. The chain couples TRBV4-1 to TRBJ2-2, with D uncertain. The clonotype comes from a man between 60 and 75 years old with renal cell carcinoma. CDR3 nucleotide sequence: TGCGCCAGCAGCGATCTGAACACCGGGGAGCTGTTTTTT. Amino acids: CASSDLNTGELFF.